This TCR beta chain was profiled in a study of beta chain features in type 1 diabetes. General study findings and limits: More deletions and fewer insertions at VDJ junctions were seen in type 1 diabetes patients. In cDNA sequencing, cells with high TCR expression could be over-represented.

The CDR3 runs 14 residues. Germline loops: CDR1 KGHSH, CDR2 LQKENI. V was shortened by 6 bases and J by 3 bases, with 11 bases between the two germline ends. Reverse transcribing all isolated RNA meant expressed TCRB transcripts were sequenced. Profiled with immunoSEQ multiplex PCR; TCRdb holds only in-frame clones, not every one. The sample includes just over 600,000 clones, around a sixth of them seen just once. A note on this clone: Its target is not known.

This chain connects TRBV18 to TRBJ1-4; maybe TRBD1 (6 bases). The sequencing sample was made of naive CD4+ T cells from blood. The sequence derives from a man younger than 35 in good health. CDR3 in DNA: TGTGCCAGCTCGCAGGGGAAGGCTAATGAAAAACTGTTTTTT. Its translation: CASSQGKANEKLFF.